Each of the 17 T cell receptor beta chains below was sequenced from the same sample in a study of neoadjuvant anti-PD-1 for oral cavity cancer. Profiled with immunoSEQ multiplex PCR; TCRdb holds only in-frame clones, not every one. Found here are approximately 23,000 clones, 40% to 55% of them singletons; the top ten hold 40%. Indicated time point: after neoadjuvant nivolumab, at surgical resection. The sequenced sample was tumor tissue, obtained after nivolumab (anti-PD-1) treatment. The source of these receptors is a person between 35 and 79 years old with oral cavity squamous cell carcinoma.

This clone occurred a few times. The chain uses TRBV4-3 and TRBJ2-7; tentative D call: TRBD1 (6 bases). V was trimmed by 4 bases and J by 7 bases, leaving 17 bases between them. CDR1 LGHNA and CDR2 YSLEER come from the germline V gene. The length of the CDR3 is 14 residues. DNA of the CDR3: TGCGCCAGCAGCCCAAGTTCAGGGGTTAGGGAGCAGTACTTC. It codes for CASSPSSGVREQYF.

This clone came up a few times. The chain joins TRBV10-1 to TRBJ2-3; TRBD1 aligns across 8 bases. CDR1 and CDR2 (germline): WNHNN, SYGVQD (reference sequence). The CDR3 loop spans 15 amino acids. J was trimmed by 0 bases and V by 9 bases; bases with no gene match: 8. CDR3 amino acids: CASSDRADSTDTQYF. The CDR3 DNA reads as TGCGCCAGTTCGGACAGGGCCGATAGCACAGATACGCAGTATTTT.

The chain is built from TRBV19 and TRBJ1-6, with D possibly being TRBD1 (6 bases). The CDR3 spans 13 residues. Germline-derived CDR1 and CDR2 are LNHDA and SQIVND (reference sequence). The V gene lost 7 bases and the J gene lost 5 bases, with 9 bases spanning the gap. The CDR3 DNA sequence: TGTGCCAGTACGGACAGAAATAATTCACCCCTCCACTTT. Residues: CASTDRNNSPLHF.

This clone occurred many times. The chain has TRBV19 and TRBJ1-1; D call uncertain. With 3 bases removed from V and 2 bases from J, the gap between germline ends came to 7 bases. Germline-derived CDR1 and CDR2 are LNHDA and SQIVND (reference sequence). There are 13 residues in the CDR3. The CDR3 is CASSIKINTEAFF. CDR3 DNA: TGTGCCAGTAGTATTAAGATTAACACTGAAGCTTTCTTT.

This clone is categorized as medium-sized. Other DNA sequences in the sample encode the same CDR3. This sequence joins TRBV7-2 and TRBJ2-7, with D possibly TRBD1 on 5 matching bases. This CDR3 is built from 15 residues. Trimming pared 1 base from V and 1 base from J, leaving 11 bases between. Germline V gene data show CDR1 as SGHTA and CDR2 as FQGNSA. The CDR3 DNA reads TGTGCCAGCAGCTTAGACAGGCAACCGTCCTACGAGCAGTACTTC. Translating gives CASSLDRQPSYEQYF.

This rearrangement joins TRBV7-9 to TRBJ1-1; 7 bases align to TRBD1. Germline V CDR1 and CDR2: SEHNR, FQNEAQ (reference sequence). CDR3 length: 16 amino acids. V gave up 4 bases and J gave up 5 bases; unmatched junction bases: 13. The CDR3, as DNA: TGTGCCAGCAGCTCAAGGGTGGGGACAGATGAAACTGAAGCTTTCTTT. This codes for CASSSRVGTDETEAFF.

The chain joins TRBV5-5 to TRBJ2-5; TRBD2 matches 8 bases. The CDR3 is 15 amino acids. From germline, CDR1 is SGHKS and CDR2 YYEKEE (reference sequence). J lost 6 bases, V lost 3 bases, and 10 bases had no gene match. The CDR3 is CASSSGLVGRQTQYF. CDR3 DNA sequence: TGTGCCAGCAGCTCGGGACTAGTAGGGAGACAGACCCAGTACTTC.

This chain joins TRBV19 and TRBJ2-7, with 7 bases aligning to TRBD1. The length of the CDR3 is 15 residues. V lost 4 bases to trimming and J lost 2 bases; unmatched junction nucleotides: 8. CDR1 LNHDA and CDR2 SQIVND come from the germline V gene (reference sequence). This CDR3 is CASSNRQGGPYEQYF. CDR3 DNA: TGTGCCAGTAGTAACCGACAGGGTGGCCCCTACGAGCAGTACTTC.

The chain has TRBV19 and TRBJ1-3, with TRBD1 identical over 7 bases. The V gene end was trimmed by 7 bases and the J gene end by 2 bases; junction bases not matched to a gene: 14. CDR1 and CDR2 (germline): LNHDA, SQIVND (reference sequence). The CDR3 is 17 residues long. The CDR3 protein is CASNTMGGQQPGNTIYF. CDR3 coding DNA: TGTGCCAGTAACACCATGGGGGGACAGCAACCTGGAAACACCATATATTTT.

CDR3 nucleotide sequence: TGCAGCGTTGGAGGGGCGCCGGGCAATCAGCCCCAGCATTTT. Its protein product is CSVGGAPGNQPQHF. The chain has TRBV29-1 and TRBJ1-5; a possible D gene is TRBD1 (5 bases). The CDR3 runs to 14 residues. CDR1 is SQVTM and CDR2 is ANQGSEA in the germline V gene. With 4 bases removed from V and 2 bases from J, the gap between germline ends came to 12 bases.

Only a few counts were recorded for this clone. The CDR3 here is CASSLDGLGVKEGYTF. Here the CDR3 DNA reads TGCGCCAGCAGCTTGGACGGGCTTGGGGTTAAAGAGGGCTACACCTTC. The chain joins TRBV5-1 to TRBJ1-2; D is ambiguous. Trimming cost V 0 bases and J 8 bases, with 20 bases left between them. The CDR3 is made up of 16 amino acids. Germline V CDR1 and CDR2: SGHRS, YFSETQ.

The chain couples TRBV6-1 to TRBJ2-1; the D gene is possibly TRBD2 (6 bases). Germline lookup yields CDR1 MNHNS and CDR2 SASEGT. V was clipped by 8 bases and J by 9 bases, with 14 bases between them. The CDR3 totals 12 residues. The CDR3 coding sequence is TGTGCCAGCGGAGAGGGGCGGGGTGAGCAGTTCTTC. Its protein is CASGEGRGEQFF.

The chain employs TRBV6-1 and TRBJ2-2, with D possibly matching TRBD1 (6 bases). V shed 6 bases and J shed 1 base, with 12 bases lying between them. CDR1 is MNHNS, CDR2 SASEGT, per germline. This CDR3 has 15 residues. The chain's CDR3 is CASRLEGENTGELFF. For the CDR3, the DNA is TGTGCCAGCAGGCTAGAGGGGGAGAACACCGGGGAGCTGTTTTTT.

The CDR3 spells CASSNPSSGGMTDTQYF. The CDR3 region has the DNA TGTGCCAGCAGCAATCCTTCTAGCGGGGGCATGACAGATACGCAGTATTTT. The gene calls are TRBV7-6 and TRBJ2-3; 10 nucleotides match TRBD2. V shed 5 bases and J 3 bases; nucleotides not matched to a gene: 11. Germline V CDR1 and CDR2: SGHVS, FNYEAQ. The CDR3 consists of 17 residues.

This clone has a count of ten or more. The rearrangement joins TRBV5-1 to TRBJ2-5; D perhaps matches TRBD2 (7 bases). The germline V gene has CDR1 SGHRS and CDR2 YFSETQ. Trimming took 3 bases from V and 1 from J, leaving 13 bases between them. The CDR3 consists of 15 residues. CDR3 sequence (DNA): TGCGCCAGCAGCTGGGGGGGCGCAGCCCAAGAGACCCAGTACTTC. The encoded protein is CASSWGGAAQETQYF. The complete variable domain, with remaining parts taken from reference TRBV5-1 and TRBJ2-5, reads KAGVTQTPRYLIKTRGQQVTLSCSPISGHRSVSWYQQTPGQGLQFLFEYFSETQRNKGNFPGRFSGRQFSNSRSEMNVSTLELGDSALYLCASSWGGAAQETQYFGPGTRLLVL.

This clone was seen ten or more times. V usage is TRBV5-1 and J usage is TRBJ2-7; maybe TRBD1 (6 bases). Germline V gives CDR1 SGHRS, CDR2 YFSETQ. V was pared by 0 bases and J by 5 bases, with 24 bases between. The CDR3 sequence is 18 residues long. The CDR3 is CASSLGLRGRGALHEQYF. The DNA of the CDR3 is TGCGCCAGCAGCTTGGGACTTAGGGGCAGGGGAGCTCTACACGAGCAGTACTTC.

This chain links TRBV5-1 with TRBJ2-1; possible D gene TRBD2, 6 bases. The CDR3 length is 15 residues. Germline CDR1 and CDR2: SGHRS and YFSETQ. V was pared by 4 bases and J by 7 bases, with 18 bases between. CDR3 in amino acids: CASSPRPRGSNEQFF. The CDR3, as DNA: TGCGCCAGCAGCCCACGGCCCCGGGGGAGTAATGAGCAGTTCTTC.